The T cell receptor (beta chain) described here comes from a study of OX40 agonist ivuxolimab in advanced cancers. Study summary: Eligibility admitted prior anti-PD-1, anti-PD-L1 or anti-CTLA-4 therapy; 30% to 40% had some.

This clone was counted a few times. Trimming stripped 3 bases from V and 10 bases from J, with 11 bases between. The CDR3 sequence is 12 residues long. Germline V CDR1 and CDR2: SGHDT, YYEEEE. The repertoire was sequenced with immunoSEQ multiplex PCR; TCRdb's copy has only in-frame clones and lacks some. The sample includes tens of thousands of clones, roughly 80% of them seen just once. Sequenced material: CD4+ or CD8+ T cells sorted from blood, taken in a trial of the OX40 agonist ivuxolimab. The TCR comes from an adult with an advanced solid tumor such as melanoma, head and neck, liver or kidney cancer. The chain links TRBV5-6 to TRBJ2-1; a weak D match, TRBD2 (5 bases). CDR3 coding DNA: TGTGCCAGCAGCTCGGACTTCAGGGAGCAGTTCTTC. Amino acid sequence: CASSSDFREQFF.